This TCR beta chain was sequenced for a study of CD8+CD57+ T cells in acquired aplastic anemia. Overall study findings and caveats: CD8+ Simpson's diversity did not differ significantly between patients and controls.

This clonotype was counted at least ten times. The antigen is undetermined. Germline lookup yields CDR1 SQVTM and CDR2 ANQGSEA. Trimming at V came to 6 bases and at J to 6 bases, leaving 3 bases not matched to a gene. The CDR3 totals 11 residues. CD8+CD57+ cell expansion had been shown by flow cytometry in patients chosen for sequencing. Profiling of TCR beta VDJ combinations and CDR3 sequences used genomic DNA as template. TCRdb used MiXCR to reprocess the reads, holding one entry per CDR3 protein. The table lists about 180,000 distinct CDR3 sequences, roughly 50% of them singletons. The sequencing sample was made of sorted CD4+, CD8+, or CD8+CD57+ T cells (not recorded which) from PBMCs. This TCR was recovered from a human donor with aplastic anemia. This chain links TRBV29-1 with TRBJ1-2; 8 bases align to TRBD1. The CDR3 reads CSVSGGDGYTF. As DNA, the CDR3 is TGCAGCGTGTCAGGGGGCGATGGCTACACCTTC.